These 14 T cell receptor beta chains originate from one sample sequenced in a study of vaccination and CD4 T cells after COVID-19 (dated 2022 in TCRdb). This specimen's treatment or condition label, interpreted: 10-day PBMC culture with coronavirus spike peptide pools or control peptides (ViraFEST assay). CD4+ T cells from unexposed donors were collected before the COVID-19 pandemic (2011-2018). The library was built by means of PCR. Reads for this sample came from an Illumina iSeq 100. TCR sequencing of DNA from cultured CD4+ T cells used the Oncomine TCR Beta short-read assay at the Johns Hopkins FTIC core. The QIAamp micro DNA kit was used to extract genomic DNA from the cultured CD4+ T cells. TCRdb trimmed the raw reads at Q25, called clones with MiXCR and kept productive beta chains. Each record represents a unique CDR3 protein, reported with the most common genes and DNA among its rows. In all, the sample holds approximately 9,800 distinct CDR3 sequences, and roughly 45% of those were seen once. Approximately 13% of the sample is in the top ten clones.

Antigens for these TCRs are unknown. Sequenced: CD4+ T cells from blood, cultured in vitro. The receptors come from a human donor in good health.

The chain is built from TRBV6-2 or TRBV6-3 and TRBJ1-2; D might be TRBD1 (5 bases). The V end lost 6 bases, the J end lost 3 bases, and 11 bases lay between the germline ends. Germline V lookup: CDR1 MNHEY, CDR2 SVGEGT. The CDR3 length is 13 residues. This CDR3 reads CASSQGPYYGYTF. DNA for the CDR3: TGTGCCAGCAGCCAGGGACCTTACTATGGCTACACCTTC.

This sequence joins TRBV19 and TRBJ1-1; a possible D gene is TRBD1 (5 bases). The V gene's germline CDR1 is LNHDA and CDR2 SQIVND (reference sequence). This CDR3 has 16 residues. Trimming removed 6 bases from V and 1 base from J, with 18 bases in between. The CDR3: CASRGLLTAANTEAFF. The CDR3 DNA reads TGTGCCAGTAGGGGCCTTCTGACAGCTGCGAACACTGAAGCTTTCTTT.

The CDR3 nucleotides are TGCAGTGCTAAGGGACACGACTCTGGAAACACCATATATTTT. Protein: CSAKGHDSGNTIYF. The chain is built from TRBV20-1 and TRBJ1-3, with D tentatively TRBD1 (6 bases). The CDR3 loop spans 14 amino acids. V lost 4 bases, J lost 0 bases, and 10 bases lay in between. CDR1 DFQATT and CDR2 SNEGSKA come from the germline V gene (reference sequence).

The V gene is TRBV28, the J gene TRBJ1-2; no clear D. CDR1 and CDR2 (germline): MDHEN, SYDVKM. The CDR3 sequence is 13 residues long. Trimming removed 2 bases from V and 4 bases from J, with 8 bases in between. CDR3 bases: TGTGCCAGCAGTTTAAGCGCGACCTATGGCTACACCTTC. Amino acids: CASSLSATYGYTF.

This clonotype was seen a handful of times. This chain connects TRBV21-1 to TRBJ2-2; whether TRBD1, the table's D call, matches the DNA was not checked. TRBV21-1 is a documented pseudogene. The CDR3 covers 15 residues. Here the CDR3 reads CASSTGTATTGELFF. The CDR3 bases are TGTGCCAGCAGTACCGGGACAGCAACTACCGGGGAGCTGTTTTTT.

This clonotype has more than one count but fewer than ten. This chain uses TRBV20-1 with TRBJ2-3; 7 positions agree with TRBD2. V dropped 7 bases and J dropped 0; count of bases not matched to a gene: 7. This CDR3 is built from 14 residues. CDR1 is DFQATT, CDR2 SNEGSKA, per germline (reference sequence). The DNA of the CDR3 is TGCAGTGTTCGGGGGGTGACTAGCACAGATACGCAGTATTTT. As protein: CSVRGVTSTDTQYF.

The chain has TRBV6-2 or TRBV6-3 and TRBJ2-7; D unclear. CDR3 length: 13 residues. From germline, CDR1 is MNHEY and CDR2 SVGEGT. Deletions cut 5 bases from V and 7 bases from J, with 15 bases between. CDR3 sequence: CASSDDRPGEQYF. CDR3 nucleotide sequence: TGTGCCAGCAGTGACGACCGCCCAGGAGAGCAGTACTTC.

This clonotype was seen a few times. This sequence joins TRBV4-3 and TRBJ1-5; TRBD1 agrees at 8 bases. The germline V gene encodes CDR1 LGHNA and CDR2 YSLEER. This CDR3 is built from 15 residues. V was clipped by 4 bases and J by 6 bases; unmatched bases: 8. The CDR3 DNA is TGCGCCAGCAGCCTCCAACAGGGGGTTAGTCAGCCCCAGCATTTT. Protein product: CASSLQQGVSQPQHF.

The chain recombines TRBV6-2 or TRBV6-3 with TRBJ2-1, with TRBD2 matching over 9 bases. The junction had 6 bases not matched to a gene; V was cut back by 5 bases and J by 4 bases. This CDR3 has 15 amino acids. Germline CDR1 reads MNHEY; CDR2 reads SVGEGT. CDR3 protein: CASSPGTSWYNEQFF. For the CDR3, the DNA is TGTGCCAGCAGTCCCGGGACTAGCTGGTACAATGAGCAGTTCTTC.

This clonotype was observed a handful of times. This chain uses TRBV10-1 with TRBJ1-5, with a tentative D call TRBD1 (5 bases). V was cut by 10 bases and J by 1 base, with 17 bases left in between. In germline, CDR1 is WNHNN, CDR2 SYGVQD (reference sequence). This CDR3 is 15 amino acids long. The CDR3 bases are TGCGCCACCCCTCTGACTCAGGGAAGCAATCAGCCCCAGCATTTT. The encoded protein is CATPLTQGSNQPQHF.

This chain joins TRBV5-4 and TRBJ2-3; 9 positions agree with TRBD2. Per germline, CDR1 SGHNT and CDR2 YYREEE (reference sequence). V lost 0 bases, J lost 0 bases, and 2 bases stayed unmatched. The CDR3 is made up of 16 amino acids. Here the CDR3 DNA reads TGTGCCAGCAGCTTGGACCTAGCGGGAAGCACAGATACGCAGTATTTT. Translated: CASSLDLAGSTDTQYF.

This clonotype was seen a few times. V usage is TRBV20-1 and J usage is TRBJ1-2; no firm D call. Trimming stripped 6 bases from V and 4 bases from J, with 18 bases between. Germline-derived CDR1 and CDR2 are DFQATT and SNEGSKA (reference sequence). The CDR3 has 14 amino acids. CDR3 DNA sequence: TGCAGTGCGAGACCTTGGGCGGAAGGCTATGGCTACACCTTC. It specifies CSARPWAEGYGYTF.

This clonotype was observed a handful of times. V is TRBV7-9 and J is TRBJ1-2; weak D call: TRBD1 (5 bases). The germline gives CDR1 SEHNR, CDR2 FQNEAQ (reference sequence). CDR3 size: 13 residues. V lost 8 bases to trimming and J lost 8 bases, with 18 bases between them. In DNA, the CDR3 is TGTGCCAGCTCCTGGGGGGAGACAGAAGGCTACACCTTC. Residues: CASSWGETEGYTF.

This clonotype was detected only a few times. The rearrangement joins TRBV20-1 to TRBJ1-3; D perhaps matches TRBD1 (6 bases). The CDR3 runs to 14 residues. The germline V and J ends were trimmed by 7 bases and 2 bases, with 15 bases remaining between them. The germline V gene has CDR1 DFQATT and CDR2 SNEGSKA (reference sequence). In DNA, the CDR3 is TGCAGTGGTCGGGGGGCACAACCTGGAAACACCATATATTTT. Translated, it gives CSGRGAQPGNTIYF.